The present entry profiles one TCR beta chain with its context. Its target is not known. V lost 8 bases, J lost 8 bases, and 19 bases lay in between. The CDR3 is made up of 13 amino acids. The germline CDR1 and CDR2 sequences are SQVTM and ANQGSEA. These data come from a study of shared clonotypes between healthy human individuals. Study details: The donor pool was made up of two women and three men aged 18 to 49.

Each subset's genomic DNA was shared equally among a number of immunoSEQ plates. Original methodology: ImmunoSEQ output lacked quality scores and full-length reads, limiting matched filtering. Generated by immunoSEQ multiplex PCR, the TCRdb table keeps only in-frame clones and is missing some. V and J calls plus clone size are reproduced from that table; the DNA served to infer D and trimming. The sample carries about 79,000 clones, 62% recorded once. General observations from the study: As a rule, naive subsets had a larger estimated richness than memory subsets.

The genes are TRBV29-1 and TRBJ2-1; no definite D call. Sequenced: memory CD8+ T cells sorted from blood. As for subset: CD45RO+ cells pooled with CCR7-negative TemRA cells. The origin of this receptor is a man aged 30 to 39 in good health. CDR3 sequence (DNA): TGCAGCTCCAGGACCTTTGCGACCCATGAGCAGTTCTTC. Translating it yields CSSRTFATHEQFF.